The present T cell receptor (beta chain) was sequenced within a study of blood T cell repertoires in COVID-19. Trimming took off 1 base at V and 4 bases at J, with 11 bases between the two ends. Germline CDR1 and CDR2: SGHDN and FVKESK. There are 15 residues in the CDR3. Clones were read by immunoSEQ multiplex PCR, and TCRdb kept only the in-frame ones, dropping some. The table lists over 85,000 clones, approximately 86% of them singletons. Source material: peripheral blood. The receptor comes from an elderly woman with COVID-19, enrolled during active disease. V and J are TRBV14 and TRBJ2-1; D unclear. CDR3 region: CASSQVAGRYNEQFF. The DNA for the CDR3 is TGTGCCAGCAGCCAAGTGGCAGGAAGATACAATGAGCAGTTCTTC.